These 14 T cell receptor beta chains share one sample of origin, sequenced in a study of patients and donors after allogeneic stem cell transplantation. Each CDR3 protein gets one entry after TCRdb re-called the RT-PCR reads with MiXCR. Of about 400,000 distinct CDR3 sequences listed, roughly 17% are singletons. Sample: blood, either unsorted or a sorted T cell fraction (not recorded which). Receptors originate from a human donor who was either an allogeneic HSCT recipient or a stem cell or donor lymphocyte infusion donor (not recorded which). It is not recorded whose cells these are; they may come from a transplant donor.

This clonotype was seen a handful of times. The gene calls are TRBV5-1 and TRBJ1-2; TRBD1 matches at 7 bases. The ends lost 6 bases at V and 0 bases at J; junction bases unmatched: 8. This CDR3 has 15 amino acids. The germline CDR1 and CDR2 sequences are SGHRS and YFSETQ. The CDR3 loop reads CASKDRAPSNYGYTF. CDR3 coding DNA: TGCGCCAGCAAAGACAGGGCTCCATCTAACTATGGCTACACCTTC. Supplemented by reference TRBV5-1 and TRBJ1-2, the full variable domain reads KAGVTQTPRYLIKTRGQQVTLSCSPISGHRSVSWYQQTPGQGLQFLFEYFSETQRNKGNFPGRFSGRQFSNSRSEMNVSTLELGDSALYLCASKDRAPSNYGYTFGSGTRLTVV.

The chain employs TRBV4-3 and TRBJ2-7, with D perhaps given as TRBD1 or TRBD2 (5 bases each). Per the germline V gene, CDR1 is LGHNA and CDR2 is YSLEER. The CDR3 is 14 amino acids. V shed 6 bases and J shed 0 bases, with 12 bases lying between them. The CDR3 DNA follows: TGCGCCAGCAGTCACCGGGACGGCTCCTACGAGCAGTACTTC. Its translation: CASSHRDGSYEQYF.

V gene TRBV5-6 combines with J gene TRBJ2-3; 7 bases are shared with TRBD2. This CDR3 is built from 15 residues. The junction had 8 bases not matched to a gene; V was cut back by 3 bases and J by 4 bases. Germline V CDR1 and CDR2: SGHDT, YYEEEE. The CDR3 DNA reads as TGTGCCAGCAGCTCCCCCGGGACTAAACCAGATACGCAGTATTTT. Encoded protein: CASSSPGTKPDTQYF. The whole variable domain, filled in from reference TRBV5-6 and TRBJ2-3, reads DAGVTQSPTHLIKTRGQQVTLRCSPKSGHDTVSWYQQALGQGPQFIFQYYEEEERQRGNFPDRFSGHQFPNYSSELNVNALLLGDSALYLCASSSPGTKPDTQYFGPGTRLTVL.

The chain couples TRBV18 to TRBJ1-1; D unclear. This CDR3 has 15 amino acids. CDR1 and CDR2 from the germline V gene are KGHSH and LQKENI. Deletions cut 0 bases from V and 5 bases from J, with 13 bases between. CDR3 region: CASSPPMEIGTEAFF. The CDR3 DNA is TGTGCCAGCTCACCACCGATGGAGATCGGGACTGAAGCTTTCTTT.

The CDR3 here is CASSLGTGEHRYEQYF. For the CDR3, the DNA is TGTGCCAGCAGTCTGGGGACAGGGGAACACCGCTACGAGCAGTACTTC. The genes are TRBV27 and TRBJ2-7; 10 bases match TRBD1. In germline, CDR1 is MNHEY, CDR2 SMNVEV (reference sequence). The ends lost 5 bases at V and 3 bases at J; junction bases unmatched: 10. This CDR3 comprises 16 residues.

The rearrangement links TRBV11-1 to TRBJ2-2; D not certain. The germline CDR1 and CDR2 sequences are SGHAT and FQDESV (reference sequence). Between the trimmed V and J ends, which lost 2 bases and 3 bases, there was a span of 19 bases. The CDR3 consists of 18 residues. The CDR3 here is CASSLLSRRTTDTGELFF. The DNA of the CDR3 is TGTGCCAGCAGCTTATTGTCAAGGAGAACTACAGACACCGGGGAGCTGTTTTTT.

V and J are TRBV4-1 and TRBJ2-7, with 9 bases fitting TRBD1. There are 15 residues in the CDR3. The V gene end was trimmed by 3 bases and the J gene end by 5 bases; junction bases not matched to a gene: 8. Germline lookup yields CDR1 MGHRA and CDR2 YSYEKL. CDR3 DNA: TGCGCCAGCAGCCAGCGGGACAGGGAGATGGACGAGCAGTACTTC. Protein product: CASSQRDREMDEQYF.

The sample holds a few counts of this clonotype. The V call is TRBV20-1, the J call TRBJ2-3; 8 positions agree with TRBD2. The J segment lost 0 bases and the V segment lost 2 bases, leaving 4 bases of the junction unmatched. The CDR3 runs to 15 residues. The germline gives CDR1 DFQATT, CDR2 SNEGSKA (reference sequence). As DNA, the CDR3 is TGCAGTGCTAGAACCCCTAGCGGGAGCACAGATACGCAGTATTTT. This translates into CSARTPSGSTDTQYF.

This clonotype was seen more than once but under ten times. The chain combines TRBV4-2 with TRBJ1-6, with 8 positions matching TRBD1. V lost 4 bases and J lost 6; bases outside the gene matches: 5. The CDR3 has 15 residues. Germline CDR1 and CDR2: LGHNA and YNFKEQ. The CDR3, as DNA: TGTGCCAGCAGCCCAGGACAGGGTAGTAATTCACCCCTCCACTTT. Its translation: CASSPGQGSNSPLHF.

The V gene is TRBV5-1, the J gene TRBJ1-1; possible D gene TRBD1, 5 bases. The CDR3 spans 15 residues. Germline V gene data show CDR1 as SGHRS and CDR2 as YFSETQ. Between the trimmed V and J ends, which lost 4 bases and 1 base, there was a span of 14 bases. CDR3 protein: CASSPSGKSNTEAFF. In DNA, the CDR3 is TGCGCCAGCAGCCCCTCAGGGAAGTCGAACACTGAAGCTTTCTTT.

This clonotype has a count of ten or more. The rearrangement joins TRBV5-1 to TRBJ2-1, with 7 bases that match TRBD2. CDR3 size: 16 residues. Losses at the gene ends were 5 bases for V and 0 bases for J; bases not matched to a gene: 8. Germline V gene sequence: CDR1 SGHRS, CDR2 YFSETQ. The CDR3 DNA reads TGCGCCAGCAGATATTCCGGGACTAACTCCTACAATGAGCAGTTCTTC. Protein sequence: CASRYSGTNSYNEQFF.

A few counts support this clonotype. The V gene is TRBV20-1, the J gene TRBJ2-2; a possible D gene is TRBD2 (6 bases). Trimming left V 1 base short and J 5 bases short, with 14 bases between. The V gene's germline CDR1 is DFQATT and CDR2 SNEGSKA (reference sequence). The CDR3 length is 15 residues. CDR3 sequence reads: CSARGGTFWTGELFF. CDR3 bases: TGCAGTGCTAGAGGAGGGACTTTTTGGACCGGGGAGCTGTTTTTT.

A note on this clonotype: Here the CDR3 omits its conserved ending phenylalanine or tryptophan, so a read error is the likely source. The genes are TRBV7-8 and TRBJ2-3; D is ambiguous. The CDR3 is 14 amino acids. Per the germline V gene, CDR1 is SGHVS and CDR2 is FQNEAQ. Trimming took 7 bases from V and 2 from J, leaving 13 bases between them. In nucleotides, the CDR3 is TGTGCCAGCACCCGTCTGGGTAACACAGATACGCAGTATCTT. Protein: CASTRLGNTDTQYL.

V is TRBV20-1 and J is TRBJ2-1; 12 bases agree with TRBD2. Looked up from germline, CDR1 is DFQATT and CDR2 is SNEGSKA (reference sequence). Losses at the gene ends were 1 base for V and 3 bases for J; bases not matched to a gene: 10. The CDR3 length is 18 residues. CDR3: CSARAHSTTSGGYNEQFF. CDR3 DNA: TGCAGTGCTAGAGCCCACTCCACGACTAGCGGGGGCTACAATGAGCAGTTCTTC.